These T cell receptor beta chains were read from a single sample in a study of beta chain features in type 1 diabetes. Sequenced by immunoSEQ multiplex PCR; TCRdb stores in-frame clones only, minus some. The sample contains 90,000 to 110,000 clones, 40% of which appear only once. Material: stem cell memory CD4+ T cells from blood. Receptors originate from a woman aged 18-29 years in good health. The CDR3 runs from the conserved cysteine through the conserved F or W. The order of the fields is V gene, J gene, CDR3 protein.

>TRBV15|TRBJ1-3
CATRFARGAGNTIYF
>TRBV2|TRBJ2-7
CASGTGGVKQYF
>TRBV2|TRBJ2-1
CASRSDRGHNEQFF
>TRBV4-1|NA
CASSPAGVLSYEQYF
>TRBV5-1|TRBJ2-7
CASSGGTSGSPYEQYF
>TRBV2|TRBJ2-1
CASSPTSGKSYNEQFF
>TRBV2|TRBJ2-1
CASRVPRDRPGLNEQFF
>TRBV28|TRBJ2-7
CASSLSGGYEQYF
>TRBV7-2|TRBJ2-7
CASRYTFRGHEQYF
>TRBV27|TRBJ2-4
CASSSGLAGGREPKNIQYF
>TRBV28|TRBJ1-3
CASSLSRVSGNTIYF
>TRBV14|TRBJ2-7
CASSLLRTVSSYEQYF
>TRBV6-5|TRBJ2-1
CASSPEGGRYNEQFF
>TRBV9|TRBJ2-7
CASSRYPGQGRDEQYF
>TRBV28|TRBJ2-5
CASSSPRQGDETQYF
>TRBV5-1|TRBJ2-7
CASSTHRGLNNEQYF
>TRBV7-2|TRBJ2-2
CASSLAGTSVTGELFF
>TRBV7-9|TRBJ2-3
CASSRLAGFGTDTQYF
>TRBV29-1|TRBJ1-1
CSVGWGVNTEAFF
>TRBV7-9|TRBJ2-5
CASHPSGFQETQYF
>TRBV4-3|TRBJ2-7
CASSRGMGAASSYEQYF
>TRBV19|TRBJ2-5
CASRAFHQETQYF
>TRBV29-1|TRBJ2-7
CSVVDRGRSEQYF
>TRBV18|TRBJ1-2
CASSPLGMNYGYTF
>TRBV18|TRBJ1-2
CASSPPGGTYGYTF
>TRBV29-1|TRBJ2-1
CSVKGAGSYNEQFF
>TRBV2|TRBJ2-7
CASSVGEEELPPYEQYF
>TRBV7-9|TRBJ2-5
CASSLTNGGLGTQYF
>TRBV10-1|TRBJ2-5
CASSETGQETQYF
>TRBV5-6|TRBJ2-7
CASKGAASYEQYF
>TRBV9|TRBJ2-1
CASSVLVAGGLYNEQFF
>TRBV6-1|TRBJ2-5
CASRILETQYF
>TRBV21-1|TRBJ1-1
CASTPLERNTEAFF
>TRBV19|TRBJ1-1
CASSRGDLLNTEAFF
>TRBV5-4|TRBJ2-5
CASSAQRLGATIQETQYF
>TRBV29-1|TRBJ1-2
CSVGAGGNYGYTF
>TRBV4-1|TRBJ1-4
CASSPSGTGGEKLFF
>TRBV7-2|TRBJ1-1
CASSFRSRVYTEAFF
>TRBV29-1|TRBJ1-4
CSVEDRWTGGEKLFF
>TRBV6-6|TRBJ2-2
CASSYSRPGGNRELFF
>TRBV5-1|TRBJ2-7
CASSGTGGRGYEQYF
>TRBV5-1|TRBJ2-2
CASRMYSRVEGTGELFF
>TRBV4-2|TRBJ1-3
CASSERAISGNTIYF
>TRBV5-1|TRBJ2-1
CASSWGGLSSYNEQFF
>TRBV19|TRBJ1-1
CASSYRQNTEAFF
>TRBV28|TRBJ2-7
CASSLWLGDSTYEQYF
>TRBV28|TRBJ2-7
CASRLTGQGANEQYF
>TRBV7-9|TRBJ2-5
CASIALGPQETQYF
>TRBV28|TRBJ2-1
CASTPWTRSYNEQFF
>TRBV28|TRBJ2-7
CASRTGGPIYEQYF
>TRBV7-9|TRBJ2-7
CASSFGQGYEQYF
>TRBV6-1|TRBJ2-2
CASSLLSAGGELFF